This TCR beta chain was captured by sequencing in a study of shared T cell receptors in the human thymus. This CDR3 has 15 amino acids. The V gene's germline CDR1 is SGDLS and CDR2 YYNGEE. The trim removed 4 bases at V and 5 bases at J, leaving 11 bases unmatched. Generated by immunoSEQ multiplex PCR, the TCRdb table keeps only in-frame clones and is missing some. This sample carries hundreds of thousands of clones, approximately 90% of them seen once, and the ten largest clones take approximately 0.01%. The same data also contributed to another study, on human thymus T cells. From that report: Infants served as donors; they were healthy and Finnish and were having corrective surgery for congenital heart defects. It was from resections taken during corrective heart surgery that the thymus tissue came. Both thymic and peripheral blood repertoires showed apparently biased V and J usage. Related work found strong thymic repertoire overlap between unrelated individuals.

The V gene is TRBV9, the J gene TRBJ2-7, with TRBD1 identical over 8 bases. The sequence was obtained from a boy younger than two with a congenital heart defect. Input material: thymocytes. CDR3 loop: CASSPLRTGTHEQYF. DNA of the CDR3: TGTGCCAGCAGCCCCCTGAGGACAGGGACCCACGAGCAGTACTTC.